The clone carrying this TCR beta chain was detected only once. This specimen belongs to a study of blood T cell repertoires in COVID-19. Assay used: immunoSEQ multiplex PCR; TCRdb lists only in-frame clones, some missing. This sample has around 56,000 clones, with 89% found just once. Trimming at V came to 5 bases and at J to 6 bases, leaving 6 bases not matched to a gene. This CDR3 region has 16 residues. Germline CDR1 SGHTA, CDR2 FQGNSA. The clonotype originates from a human donor in a cohort sampled during active COVID-19. The sequencing sample was made of peripheral blood. This chain uses TRBV7-2 with TRBJ2-2; 13 nucleotides align to TRBD2. CDR3 protein: CASSIRTSGGSGELFF. CDR3 DNA sequence: TGTGCCAGCAGCATACGGACTAGCGGGGGCTCCGGGGAGCTGTTTTTT.